This T cell receptor beta chain was documented in a study of beta chain features in type 1 diabetes. In the study overall: Patients shared similar age, gender and cell yields with healthy donors.

In germline, CDR1 is KGHSH, CDR2 LQKENI. V dropped 1 base and J dropped 8; count of bases not matched to a gene: 4. CDR3 length equals 14 residues. The table lists this clone with a few counts. Its antigen is unknown. Study conclusions and caveats: All four CD4+ subsets from Type 1 diabetes patients carried moderately but significantly shorter TCRB CDR3s.

Donors contributed one heparinised blood draw apiece, averaging roughly 0.12 L. TCRB transcripts that were expressed got sequenced, as all of the isolated RNA had been reverse transcribed. Deep immunoSEQ sequencing covered naive, central memory and regulatory T cell samples. TCRdb's copy holds only in-frame clones and misses some; the assay was immunoSEQ multiplex PCR. This sample has fewer than 450,000 clones; roughly 12% occur once, and the top ten carry roughly 0.015%. Sequencing input: naive CD4+ T cells from blood. The chain employs TRBV18 and TRBJ1-4; TRBD1 matches 7 bases. The sequence came from a woman aged 18-29 years with type 1 diabetes. The CDR3: CASSPRGTEEKLFF. CDR3 DNA: TGTGCCAGCTCACCACGAGGGACAGAAGAAAAACTGTTTTTT.